This entry features one TCR beta chain sequence. Its target is not known. The data are from a study of T cell repertoires in cytomegalovirus infection. For the study at large: Matching HLA type and CMV infection were both indicated by public TCR beta signatures.

Findings and caveats of the study: CMV-specific TCR beta clonotypes restricted by HLA-C dominated the ex vivo response.

TCRdb independently ran MiXCR on the reads; one entry per CDR3 protein. The repertoire holds about 530,000 distinct CDR3 sequences, with around 27% as singletons. Per the germline V gene, CDR1 is SQVTM and CDR2 is ANQGSEA. Trimming left V 1 base short and J 0 bases short, with 4 bases between. The CDR3 is 14 residues long. This chain uses TRBV29-1 with TRBJ2-6; D unresolved. The clonotype comes from a human donor in good health (CMV status not recorded). Some clones in this sample may be carry-over from other donors' samples. Sequencing was done on a sample of PBMCs. CDR3 DNA: TGCAGCGTTGAAGGGGACTCTGGGGCCAACGTCCTGACTTTC. As protein: CSVEGDSGANVLTF. Full variable domain (missing parts from reference TRBV29-1 and TRBJ2-6): SAVISQKPSRDICQRGTSLTIQCQVDSQVTMMFWYRQQPGQSLTLIATANQGSEATYESGFVIDKFPISRPNLTFSTLTVSNMSPEDSSIYLCSVEGDSGANVLTFGAGSRLTVL.